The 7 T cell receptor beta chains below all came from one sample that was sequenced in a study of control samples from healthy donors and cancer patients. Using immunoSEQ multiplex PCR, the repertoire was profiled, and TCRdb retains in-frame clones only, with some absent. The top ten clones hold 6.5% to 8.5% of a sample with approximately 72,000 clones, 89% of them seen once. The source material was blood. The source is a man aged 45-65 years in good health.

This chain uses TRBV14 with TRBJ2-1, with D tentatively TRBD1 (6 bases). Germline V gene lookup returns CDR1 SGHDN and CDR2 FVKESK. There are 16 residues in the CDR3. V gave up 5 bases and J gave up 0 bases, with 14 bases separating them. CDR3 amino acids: CASSSHGRGSYNEQFF. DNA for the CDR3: TGTGCCAGCAGCTCTCATGGCAGGGGCTCCTACAATGAGCAGTTCTTC. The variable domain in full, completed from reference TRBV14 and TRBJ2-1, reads EAGVTQFPSHSVIEKGQTVTLRCDPISGHDNLYWYRRVMGKEIKFLLHFVKESKQDESGMPNNRFLAERTGGTYSTLKVQPAELEDSGVYFCASSSHGRGSYNEQFFGPGTRLTVL.

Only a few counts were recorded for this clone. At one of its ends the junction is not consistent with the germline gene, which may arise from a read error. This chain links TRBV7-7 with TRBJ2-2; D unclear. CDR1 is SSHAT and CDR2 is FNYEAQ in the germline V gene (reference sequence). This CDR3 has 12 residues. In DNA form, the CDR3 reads TGTGCTAGCAGCTTACTGGACGGGGAGCTGTTTTTT. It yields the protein CASSLLDGELFF.

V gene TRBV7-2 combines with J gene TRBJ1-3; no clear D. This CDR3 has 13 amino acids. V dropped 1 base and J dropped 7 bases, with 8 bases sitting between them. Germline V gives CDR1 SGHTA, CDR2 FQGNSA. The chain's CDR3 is CASSLGQLNTIYF. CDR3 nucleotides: TGTGCCAGCAGCTTAGGCCAGTTGAACACCATATATTTT.

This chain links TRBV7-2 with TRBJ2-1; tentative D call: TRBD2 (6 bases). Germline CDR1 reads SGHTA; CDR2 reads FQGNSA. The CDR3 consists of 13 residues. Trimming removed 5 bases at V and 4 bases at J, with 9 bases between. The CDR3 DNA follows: TGTGCCAGCAGCGCGGGACCGTACAATGAGCAGTTCTTC. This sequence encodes CASSAGPYNEQFF.

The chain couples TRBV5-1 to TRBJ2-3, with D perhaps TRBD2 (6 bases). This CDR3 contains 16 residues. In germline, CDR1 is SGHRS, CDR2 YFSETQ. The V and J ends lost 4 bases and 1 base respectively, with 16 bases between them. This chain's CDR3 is CASSPGRSDGTDTQYF. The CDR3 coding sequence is TGCGCCAGCAGCCCGGGGAGGAGCGACGGCACAGATACGCAGTATTTT.

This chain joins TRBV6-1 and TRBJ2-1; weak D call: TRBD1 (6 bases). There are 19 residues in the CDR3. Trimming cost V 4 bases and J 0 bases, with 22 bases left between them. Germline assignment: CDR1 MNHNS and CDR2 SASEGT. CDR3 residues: CASSANSKRTASSYNEQFF. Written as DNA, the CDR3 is TGTGCCAGCAGTGCAAACAGTAAACGGACAGCCAGCTCCTACAATGAGCAGTTCTTC.

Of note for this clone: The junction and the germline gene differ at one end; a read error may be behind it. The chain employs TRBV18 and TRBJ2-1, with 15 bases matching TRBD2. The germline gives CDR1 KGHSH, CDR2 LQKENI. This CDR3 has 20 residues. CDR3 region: CASAPSGTSGGRGTYNEQFF. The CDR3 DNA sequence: TGTGCCAGCGCACCCTCCGGGACTAGCGGGGGGCGGGGGACCTACAATGAGCAGTTCTTC.